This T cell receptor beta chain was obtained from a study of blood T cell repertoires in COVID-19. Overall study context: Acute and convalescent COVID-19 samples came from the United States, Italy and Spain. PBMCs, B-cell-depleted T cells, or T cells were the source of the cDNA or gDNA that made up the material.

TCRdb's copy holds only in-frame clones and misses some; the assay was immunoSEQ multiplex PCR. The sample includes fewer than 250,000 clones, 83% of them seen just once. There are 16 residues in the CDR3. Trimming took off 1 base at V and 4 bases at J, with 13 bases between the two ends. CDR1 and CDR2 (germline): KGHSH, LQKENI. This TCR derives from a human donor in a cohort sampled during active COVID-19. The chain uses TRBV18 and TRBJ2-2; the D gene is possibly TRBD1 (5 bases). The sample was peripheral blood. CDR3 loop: CASSPQETVFTGELFF. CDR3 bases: TGTGCCAGCTCACCACAGGAGACAGTTTTCACCGGGGAGCTGTTTTTT.